There are a few counts of the clone carrying this T cell receptor (beta chain). Its antigen is not known. To make TCR beta libraries, researchers used iRepertoire HTBI primers and Arm-PCR of CDR3 regions. TCRdb fed the multiplex PCR reads into MiXCR, producing one record per CDR3 protein. The sample yields about 460,000 distinct CDR3 sequences, less than 15% seen once. Time point described: newly diagnosed GD, antithyroid drugs for less than 3 months. With RNA extracted from PBMCs as input, the TCR library was made. The sample belongs to a study of regulatory T cells in long-lasting Graves disease. The study, taken as a whole, reports: Favoring TRBV28, TRBJ1-2 and TRBJ2-5 was a feature seen in persistent disease.

V was trimmed by 0 bases and J by 4 bases, leaving 9 bases between them. This CDR3 spans 14 amino acids. Per the germline V gene, CDR1 is LGHDT and CDR2 is YNNKEL (reference sequence). The data were also submitted as part of a second study, on T cells in Graves' hyperthyroidism and ophthalmopathy.

The receptor's source is a woman aged 45-59 years with Graves disease. V gene TRBV3-1 combines with J gene TRBJ1-2; D is possibly TRBD1 (6 bases). Material: peripheral blood mononuclear cells (PBMCs), obtained at new diagnosis, from a patient treated with antithyroid drugs. The CDR3 loop is CASSQDQQGYGYTF. For the CDR3, the DNA is TGTGCCAGCAGCCAAGATCAACAGGGCTATGGCTACACCTTC.